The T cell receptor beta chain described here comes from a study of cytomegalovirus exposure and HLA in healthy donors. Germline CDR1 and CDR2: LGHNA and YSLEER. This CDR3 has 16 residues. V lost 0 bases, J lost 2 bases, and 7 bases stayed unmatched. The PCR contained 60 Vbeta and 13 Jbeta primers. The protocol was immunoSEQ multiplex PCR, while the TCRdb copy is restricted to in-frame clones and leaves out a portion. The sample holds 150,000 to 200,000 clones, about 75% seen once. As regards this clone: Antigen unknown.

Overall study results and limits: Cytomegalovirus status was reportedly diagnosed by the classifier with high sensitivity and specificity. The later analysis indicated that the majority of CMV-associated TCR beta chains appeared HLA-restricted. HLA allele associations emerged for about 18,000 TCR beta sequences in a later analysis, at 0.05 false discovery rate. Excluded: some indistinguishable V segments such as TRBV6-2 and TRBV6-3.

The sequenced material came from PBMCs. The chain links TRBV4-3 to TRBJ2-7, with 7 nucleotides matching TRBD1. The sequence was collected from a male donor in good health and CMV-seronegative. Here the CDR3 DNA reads TGCGCCAGCAGCCAAGATCTGGGGACAGCTACCTACGAGCAGTACTTC. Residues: CASSQDLGTATYEQYF.